This T cell receptor beta chain was sequenced during a study of cytomegalovirus exposure and HLA in healthy donors. Study as a whole: The platform used for the approximately 130 validation repertoires matched that of the roughly 670 first-cohort repertoires, a later analysis reported. Study-level results: The finding came from a later analysis; first-cohort TCR clusters tended to co-occur in the roughly 110 validation repertoires. It was confirmed in vitro that a few of the CMV-associated chains were specific for CMV antigens.

The validation cohort, a group of under 150 subjects, included the donors and was separate from the roughly 700-subject first cohort. In germline, CDR1 is SGHTA, CDR2 FQGTGA. The CDR3 consists of 13 residues. The J segment lost 6 bases and the V segment lost 2 bases, leaving 2 bases of the junction unmatched. For this clone: The antigen remains undetermined.

Sequenced by immunoSEQ multiplex PCR; TCRdb stores in-frame clones only, minus some. The sample includes about 170,000 clones, roughly 90% of them seen just once. The sample consisted of PBMCs. The V call is TRBV7-3, the J call TRBJ2-3; TRBD1 matches at 7 bases. The sequence was collected from a woman between 18 and 30 years old in good health and CMV-seronegative. In nucleotides, the CDR3 is TGTGCCAGCAGCTTAGGACAGGTTGATACGCAGTATTTT. Its protein product is CASSLGQVDTQYF.